The TCR beta chain described here comes from a study of OX40 agonist ivuxolimab in advanced cancers. Findings and caveats of the study: Undetermined was the antigen specificity of the expanded peripheral T cells. Averaged across samples, CD8+ T cells carried more expanded clones than CD4+ did.

CDR3 length: 15 amino acids. Germline-derived CDR1 and CDR2 are SGHTA and FQGTGA. Between the trimmed V and J ends, which lost 6 bases and 5 bases, there was a span of 17 bases. TCRdb's copy holds only in-frame clones and misses some; the assay was immunoSEQ multiplex PCR. The table includes 15,000 to 20,000 clones, approximately 80% detected once. A remark on this clone: What it recognizes is unknown.

J is TRBJ2-1 and V is TRBV7-3, with D possibly called TRBD1 or TRBD2 (6 bases each). The TCR sequence derives from an adult with an advanced solid tumor such as melanoma, head and neck, liver or kidney cancer. This sample comprised CD4+ or CD8+ T cells sorted from blood, obtained in a trial of the OX40 agonist ivuxolimab. CDR3 bases: TGTGCCAGCAGGGGCAGGGGACTCCGCGACAATGAGCAGTTCTTC. This encodes CASRGRGLRDNEQFF.